These 30 T cell receptor beta chains came from one sample sequenced in a study of identical twins. MiXCR, run by TCRdb on the 5' RACE reads, gives a single entry per CDR3 protein. The sample yields about 570,000 distinct CDR3 sequences, around a tenth seen once. Another study also made use of these data, one on yellow fever vaccine responses in identical twins.

Sequencing used PBMCs. The source is a woman younger than 35 in good health.

The chain couples TRBV5-1 to TRBJ2-7; no reliable D call. The germline gives CDR1 SGHRS, CDR2 YFSETQ. V was cut by 0 bases and J by 6 bases, with 13 bases left in between. The CDR3 consists of 14 residues. DNA of the CDR3: TGCGCCAGCAGCTTGGCCTTGGGTCGGGCCGAGCAGTACTTC. Translating it yields CASSLALGRAEQYF.

This clonotype has a handful of counts. The genes are TRBV10-3 and TRBJ2-1; TRBD2 agrees at 9 bases. Germline assignment: CDR1 ENHRY and CDR2 SYGVKD. CDR3 length equals 17 residues. The J segment lost 4 bases and the V segment lost 1 base, leaving 8 bases of the junction unmatched. The CDR3 nucleotides are TGTGCCATCAGTGAGTTGACTAGCGGAACGATATACAATGAGCAGTTCTTC. Its translation: CAISELTSGTIYNEQFF.

This clonotype was seen a few times. The chain carries TRBV2 and TRBJ2-7, with D possibly being TRBD2 (7 bases). The CDR3 runs 14 residues. V was trimmed by 7 bases and J by 3 bases, leaving 16 bases between them. The germline gives CDR1 SNHLY, CDR2 FYNNEI. CDR3 DNA sequence: TGTGCCAGCACCGGAGGGGGGGCTTACTACGAGCAGTACTTC. Translating it yields CASTGGGAYYEQYF.

V is TRBV13 and J is TRBJ2-3; D is unresolved. Per germline, CDR1 PRHDT and CDR2 FYEKMQ (reference sequence). V was clipped by 1 base and J by 3 bases, with 11 bases between them. The CDR3 runs to 15 residues. CDR3 in DNA: TGTGCCAGCAGCTTAGACACCTCCGGGACAGATACGCAGTATTTT. This encodes CASSLDTSGTDTQYF.

Ten or more counts support this clonotype. V usage is TRBV6-1 and J usage is TRBJ2-2; D is unresolved. The V end lost 5 bases, the J end lost 1 base, and 11 bases lay between the germline ends. The CDR3 has 15 amino acids. Germline V CDR1 and CDR2: MNHNS, SASEGT. CDR3 sequence reads: CASSQTDGNTGELFF. The CDR3, as DNA: TGTGCCAGCAGTCAAACCGACGGGAACACCGGGGAGCTGTTTTTT.

This clonotype was observed a few times. The genes are TRBV4-1 and TRBJ2-7, with 8 bases lining up with TRBD1. With 3 bases clipped from V and 0 bases from J, the junction kept 4 bases outside the gene matches. The CDR3 loop spans 15 amino acids. Germline CDR1 is MGHRA and CDR2 is YSYEKL. The CDR3 region is CASSHAGQGSYEQYF. DNA of the CDR3: TGCGCCAGCAGCCACGCCGGACAGGGCTCCTACGAGCAGTACTTC.

The chain has TRBV5-6 and TRBJ2-1; D is possibly TRBD1 (6 bases). CDR3 length: 11 residues. Per germline, CDR1 SGHDT and CDR2 YYEEEE. V shed 5 bases and J shed 10 bases, with 10 bases lying between them. The CDR3 reads CASRIGQEQFF. In DNA, the CDR3 is TGTGCCAGCAGGATTGGACAGGAGCAGTTCTTC.

This clonotype was counted a few times. In this CDR3 the conserved last residue, phenylalanine or tryptophan, is missing, so a read error is likely. This chain joins TRBV7-2 and TRBJ1-6, with unresolved D. The V and J ends lost 5 bases and 15 bases respectively, with 17 bases between them. This CDR3 has 13 residues. From germline, CDR1 is SGHTA and CDR2 FQGNSA. The DNA for the CDR3 is TGTGCCAGCAGCCCGTTGAACCCGCACATCCTCCACTGT. Translation gives CASSPLNPHILHC.

This clonotype showed up many times. This chain uses TRBV12-3 or TRBV12-4 with TRBJ2-3; TRBD2 might be the D (5 bases). V gave up 8 bases and J gave up 0 bases, with 12 bases separating them. The CDR3 length is 14 residues. Here the CDR3 reads CASLSGLSTDTQYF. The CDR3 nucleotides read TGTGCCAGCCTAAGCGGACTTAGCACAGATACGCAGTATTTT.

There are many counts of this clonotype. The V gene is TRBV27, the J gene TRBJ2-7; 13 bases line up with TRBD2. CDR3 length equals 16 residues. Trimming took 4 bases from V and 0 from J; bases not matched to a gene: 3. The germline CDR1 and CDR2 sequences are MNHEY and SMNVEV (reference sequence). The CDR3 protein is CASSSGLAGSSYEQYF. The CDR3 DNA follows: TGTGCCAGCAGTTCGGGACTAGCGGGGAGCTCCTACGAGCAGTACTTC.

There are a few counts of this clonotype. The chain combines TRBV15 with TRBJ2-7; D is tentatively TRBD1 or TRBD2 (5 bases each). V lost 5 bases and J 2 bases, leaving 16 bases between the germline ends. The CDR3 loop spans 15 amino acids. Germline CDR1 LNHNV, CDR2 YYDKDF (reference sequence). The CDR3 bases are TGTGCCACCAGCGGAACACCGGGACGGACCTACGAGCAGTACTTC. Its protein product is CATSGTPGRTYEQYF.

This clonotype was counted a few times. The chain combines TRBV4-3 with TRBJ2-3; D is possibly TRBD2 (6 bases). V lost 4 bases, J lost 3 bases, and 11 bases lay in between. The germline CDR1 and CDR2 sequences are LGHNA and YSLEER. CDR3 length equals 14 residues. The CDR3 spells CASSPQLATDTQYF. Here the CDR3 DNA reads TGCGCCAGCAGCCCTCAGCTAGCGACAGATACGCAGTATTTT.

There are a few counts of this clonotype. As DNA, the CDR3 is TGTGCCAGCATGGCAGGGGAGCTGTACGAGCAGTACTTC. Translation: CASMAGELYEQYF. The chain combines TRBV2 with TRBJ2-7, with D maybe TRBD1 (6 bases). V lost 7 bases and J 4 bases, leaving 14 bases between the germline ends. Germline V CDR1 and CDR2: SNHLY, FYNNEI. The CDR3 is made up of 13 amino acids.

A few counts support this clonotype. The rearrangement links TRBV20-1 to TRBJ2-3; 11 bases line up with TRBD2. The CDR3 runs to 15 residues. After removal of 6 bases from V and 6 bases from J, the junction contained 11 bases not matched to a gene. Germline V CDR1 and CDR2: DFQATT, SNEGSKA (reference sequence). CDR3 protein: CSAAVLAGGSDTQYF. DNA for the CDR3: TGCAGTGCGGCCGTTCTAGCGGGGGGATCCGATACGCAGTATTTT.

There are a few counts of this clonotype. This rearrangement joins TRBV7-2 to TRBJ2-3; 8 nucleotides align to TRBD2. The germline CDR1 and CDR2 sequences are SGHTA and FQGNSA. The trim removed 2 bases at V and 6 bases at J, leaving 7 bases unmatched. The CDR3 extends over 15 amino acids. For the CDR3, the DNA is TGTGCCAGCAGCTTAAACGGGGGGGGGCTGGATACGCAGTATTTT. This gives the protein CASSLNGGGLDTQYF.

This clonotype was counted many times. The CDR3, as DNA: TGTGCCAGCCAACATAGCGGGCACGAGCAGTACTTC. Translating it yields CASQHSGHEQYF. The rearrangement uses TRBV2 and TRBJ2-7, with 7 bases that match TRBD2. The CDR3 is 12 amino acids. Trimming took 8 bases from V and 5 from J; bases not matched to a gene: 6. Germline CDR1 is SNHLY and CDR2 is FYNNEI. Filled out from reference TRBV2 and TRBJ2-7, the complete variable domain reads EPEVTQTPSHQVTQMGQEVILRCVPISNHLYFYWYRQILGQKVEFLVSFYNNEISEKSEIFDDQFSVERPDGSNFTLKIRSTKLEDSAMYFCASQHSGHEQYFGPGTRLTVT.

V usage is TRBV5-5 and J usage is TRBJ1-4, with a weak D call TRBD1 (5 bases). The CDR3 is 16 amino acids. In germline, CDR1 is SGHKS, CDR2 YYEKEE (reference sequence). V lost 4 bases to trimming and J lost 4 bases, with 17 bases between them. In nucleotides, the CDR3 is TGTGCCAGCAGCCCTGGAGGCGGGACTTATAATGAAAAACTGTTTTTT. This encodes CASSPGGGTYNEKLFF.

The chain is built from TRBV6-5 and TRBJ1-3; tentative D call: TRBD1 (6 bases). The germline V gene encodes CDR1 MNHEY and CDR2 SVGAGI. The V end was cut by 3 bases, the J end by 5 bases, with 14 bases between. The CDR3 totals 15 residues. The CDR3 sequence is CASSYNRDLRNTIYF. Written as DNA, the CDR3 is TGTGCCAGCAGTTATAACAGGGATTTGAGAAACACCATATATTTT.

This chain connects TRBV6-1 to TRBJ2-5; D is undetermined. Per the germline V gene, CDR1 is MNHNS and CDR2 is SASEGT. The CDR3 extends over 14 amino acids. The ends were cut back, 6 bases at V and 1 base at J, with 12 bases in the middle. The DNA for the CDR3 is TGTGCCAGCAGCCTACCAGGCCCCCAAGAGACCCAGTACTTC. Amino acid sequence: CASSLPGPQETQYF.

The gene calls are TRBV5-1 and TRBJ2-2; D unclear. The germline gives CDR1 SGHRS, CDR2 YFSETQ. CDR3 size: 16 residues. The germline V and J ends were trimmed by 4 bases and 5 bases, with 18 bases remaining between them. CDR3 sequence reads: CASSPHVGSSTGELFF. CDR3 sequence (DNA): TGCGCCAGCAGCCCCCATGTGGGTAGCAGTACCGGGGAGCTGTTTTTT.

The sample holds a few counts of this clonotype. The chain uses TRBV5-1 and TRBJ2-1; the match to TRBD1 covers 7 bases. Losses at the gene ends were 0 bases for V and 4 bases for J; bases not matched to a gene: 4. This CDR3 is 15 amino acids long. Germline-derived CDR1 and CDR2 are SGHRS and YFSETQ. The CDR3 nucleotides are TGCGCCAGCAGCTTGGAGGGACAGCTATACAATGAGCAGTTCTTC. The encoded protein is CASSLEGQLYNEQFF.

This clonotype was counted ten times or more. This sequence joins TRBV6-2 or TRBV6-3 and TRBJ2-1; D uncertain. The ends were cut back, 7 bases at V and 8 bases at J, with 12 bases in the middle. Germline V CDR1 and CDR2: MNHEY, SVGEGT. CDR3 length equals 12 residues. CDR3: CASNRWIDEQFF. CDR3 bases: TGTGCCAGCAATCGCTGGATCGATGAGCAGTTCTTC.

The V and J genes are TRBV27 and TRBJ2-7, with 7 nucleotides matching TRBD1. J was trimmed by 1 base and V by 6 bases; bases with no gene match: 9. The CDR3 runs 15 residues. The V gene's germline CDR1 is MNHEY and CDR2 SMNVEV (reference sequence). Here the CDR3 reads CASSPIEGASYEQYF. The CDR3, as DNA: TGTGCCAGCAGCCCAATTGAGGGGGCATCCTACGAGCAGTACTTC.

There are a few counts of this clonotype. The chain combines TRBV5-1 with TRBJ2-2; D is perhaps TRBD1 or TRBD2 (5 bases each). The ends were cut back, 6 bases at V and 0 bases at J, with 12 bases in the middle. This CDR3 is 15 amino acids long. Germline assignment: CDR1 SGHRS and CDR2 YFSETQ. This CDR3 is CASKRDGSNTGELFF. In DNA, the CDR3 is TGCGCCAGCAAAAGGGACGGCTCGAACACCGGGGAGCTGTTTTTT.

This chain joins TRBV7-2 and TRBJ2-7; the D gene is possibly TRBD2 (5 bases). Looked up from germline, CDR1 is SGHTA and CDR2 is FQGNSA. V lost 5 bases and J 1 base, leaving 30 bases between the germline ends. The CDR3 sequence is 20 residues long. CDR3: CASSPAVLAIERGPSYEQYF. Here the CDR3 DNA reads TGTGCCAGCAGCCCAGCGGTCCTAGCCATAGAACGTGGCCCTTCCTACGAGCAGTACTTC.

This clonotype appeared many times. This rearrangement joins TRBV5-1 to TRBJ2-3; TRBD2 is a possible D gene (6 bases). Germline values: CDR1 SGHRS, CDR2 YFSETQ. Trimming pared 4 bases from V and 2 bases from J, leaving 11 bases between. The CDR3 is 14 residues long. The CDR3 DNA follows: TGCGCCAGCAGCAGGGGACTTGACACAGATACGCAGTATTTT. It translates to CASSRGLDTDTQYF.

This clonotype was observed a few times. The J gene is TRBJ2-7, the V gene TRBV27; no definite D call. V gave up 7 bases and J gave up 2 bases, with 12 bases separating them. Germline-derived CDR1 and CDR2 are MNHEY and SMNVEV (reference sequence). The CDR3 is 13 amino acids. CDR3 protein: CASTLSPAYEQYF. CDR3 coding DNA: TGTGCCAGCACTTTGAGTCCGGCCTACGAGCAGTACTTC.

This clonotype was seen more than once but under ten times. Written as DNA, the CDR3 is TGTGCCAGCAGCCAAGAGGGACAAGTAGGGACACAAGAGACCCAGTACTTC. Translating gives CASSQEGQVGTQETQYF. The gene calls are TRBV14 and TRBJ2-5, with D maybe TRBD1 (6 bases). Germline V lookup: CDR1 SGHDN, CDR2 FVKESK. CDR3 length: 17 amino acids. Trimming cost V 0 bases and J 2 bases, with 16 bases left between them.

This clonotype came up many times. This chain joins TRBV4-2 and TRBJ2-4; no clear D. The ends were cut back, 1 base at V and 4 bases at J, with 5 bases in the middle. Germline V CDR1 and CDR2: LGHNA, YNFKEQ. CDR3 size: 13 residues. The CDR3 DNA is TGTGCCAGCAGCCAAGGGGCAAAAAACATTCAGTACTTC. Its protein is CASSQGAKNIQYF.

In this sample, this clonotype turned up a few times. CDR3 in amino acids: CASSGGTPVGTQYF. The DNA of the CDR3 is TGCGCCAGCAGCGGCGGGACGCCGGTCGGGACCCAGTACTTC. The chain joins TRBV5-1 to TRBJ2-5, with D tentatively TRBD2 (6 bases). Trimming shortened V by 4 bases and J by 7 bases, and 17 bases separated the two germline ends. CDR3 length: 14 amino acids. In germline, CDR1 is SGHRS, CDR2 YFSETQ.